This T cell receptor (beta chain) is from a study of post-analysis software for immune sequencing data. Study in general: Included among the disease courses, which were recorded for the cohort, were relapsing-remitting, secondary progressive and progressive-relapsing multiple sclerosis. The study, taken as a whole, reports: Included in a set of roughly five TRBV segments more frequent in patients than controls were TRBV5-6, TRBV5-1 and TRBV20-1. Same-batch samples co-clustered strongly by F measure.

Carried by the TCR beta cDNA libraries were unique molecular identifiers. Via MiXCR, TCRdb re-called the PCR reads, giving one row per CDR3 protein. The sample yields about 680,000 distinct CDR3 sequences, roughly three fifths seen once. With regard to this clonotype: Antigen: not known.

V shed 1 base and J shed 3 bases, with 2 bases lying between them. Germline V gives CDR1 MNHEY, CDR2 SVGEGT. This CDR3 contains 12 residues. The TCR was taken from a girl aged 2 to 10 with multiple sclerosis. J is TRBJ2-3 and V is TRBV6-2 or TRBV6-3; no clear D gene. Sample: blood. CDR3: CASSYWTDTQYF. The CDR3 nucleotides are TGTGCCAGCAGTTACTGGACAGATACGCAGTATTTT.